This TCR beta chain was sequenced during a study of T cells in Graves' hyperthyroidism and ophthalmopathy. It was uncontrolled infection, other autoimmune disease, pregnancy or lactation that excluded patients. Over 9 ml of fresh peripheral blood supplied the PBMCs. V was cut by 3 bases and J by 4 bases, with 10 bases left in between. CDR3 length: 13 amino acids. Germline V lookup: CDR1 PRHDT, CDR2 FYEKMQ (reference sequence). General study points: Model predictions of ophthalmopathy came a median approximately 6.8 months before onset. Blood held most thyroid clonotypes expanded above 0.001 frequency.

This clonotype has a handful of counts. Its antigen is not identified. RNA transcripts gave rise to amplified TCR beta CDR3 regions. When the TCR CDR3 underwent first-round RT-PCR, the HTBI primer set was used. TCRdb re-analysed the multiplex PCR reads in MiXCR, keeping a single row per CDR3 protein. The sample records 700,000 or so distinct CDR3 sequences, over 15% being singletons. The receptor was derived from a man aged 18 to 35 with Graves' hyperthyroidism. V usage is TRBV13 and J usage is TRBJ2-7; a weak D match, TRBD1 (6 bases). The sequencing sample was made of blood. The CDR3 sequence is CASSLTQGYEQYF. The CDR3 coding sequence is TGTGCCAGCAGCTTGACTCAGGGGTACGAGCAGTACTTC.